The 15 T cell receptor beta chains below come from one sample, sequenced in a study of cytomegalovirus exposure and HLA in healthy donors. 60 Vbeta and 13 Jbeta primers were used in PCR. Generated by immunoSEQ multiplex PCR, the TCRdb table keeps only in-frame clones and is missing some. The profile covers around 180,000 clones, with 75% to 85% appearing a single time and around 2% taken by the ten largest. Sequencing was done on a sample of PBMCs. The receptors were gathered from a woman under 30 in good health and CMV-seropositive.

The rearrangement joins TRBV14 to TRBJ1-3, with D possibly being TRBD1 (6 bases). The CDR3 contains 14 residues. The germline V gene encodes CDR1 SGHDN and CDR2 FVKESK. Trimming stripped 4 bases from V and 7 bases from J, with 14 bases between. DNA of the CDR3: TGTGCCAGCAGCCGACTCGGCCAGGGGAACACCATATATTTT. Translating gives CASSRLGQGNTIYF.

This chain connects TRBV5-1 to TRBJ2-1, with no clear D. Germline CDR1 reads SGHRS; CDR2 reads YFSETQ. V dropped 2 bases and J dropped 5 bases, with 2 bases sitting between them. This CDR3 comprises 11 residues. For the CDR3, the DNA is TGCGCCAGCAGCTTTAACAATGAGCAGTTCTTC. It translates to CASSFNNEQFF.

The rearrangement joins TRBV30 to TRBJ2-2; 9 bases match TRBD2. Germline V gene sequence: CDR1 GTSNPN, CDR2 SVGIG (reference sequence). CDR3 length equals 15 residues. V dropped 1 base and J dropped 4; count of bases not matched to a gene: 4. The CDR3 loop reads CAWSGGGAGTGELFF. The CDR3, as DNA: TGTGCCTGGAGTGGCGGGGGGGCTGGCACCGGGGAGCTGTTTTTT.

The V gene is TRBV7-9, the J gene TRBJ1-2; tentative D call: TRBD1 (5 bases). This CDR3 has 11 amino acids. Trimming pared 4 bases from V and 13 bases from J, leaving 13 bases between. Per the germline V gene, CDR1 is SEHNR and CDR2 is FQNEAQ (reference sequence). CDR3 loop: CASSSPLGGTF. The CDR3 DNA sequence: TGTGCCAGCAGCTCCCCCCTGGGGGGCACCTTC.

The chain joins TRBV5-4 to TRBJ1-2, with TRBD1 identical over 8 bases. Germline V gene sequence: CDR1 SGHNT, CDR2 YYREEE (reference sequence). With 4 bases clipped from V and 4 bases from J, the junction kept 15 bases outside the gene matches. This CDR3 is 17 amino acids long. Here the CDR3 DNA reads TGTGCCAGCAGCAGCTTAGTATCGGTCAGGGGGCTCTATGGCTACACCTTC. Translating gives CASSSLVSVRGLYGYTF.

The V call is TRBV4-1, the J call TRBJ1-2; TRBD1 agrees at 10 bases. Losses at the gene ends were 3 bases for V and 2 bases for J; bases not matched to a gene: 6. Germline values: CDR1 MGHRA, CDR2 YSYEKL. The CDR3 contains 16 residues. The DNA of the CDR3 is TGCGCCAGCAGCCAGCCAAGGACAGGGGGAAACTATGGCTACACCTTC. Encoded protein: CASSQPRTGGNYGYTF.

This chain's CDR3 is CASSPGFGDTGELFF. Written as DNA, the CDR3 is TGCGCCAGCAGCCCCGGGTTCGGTGACACCGGGGAGCTGTTTTTT. The chain employs TRBV5-1 and TRBJ2-2; D is undetermined. In germline, CDR1 is SGHRS, CDR2 YFSETQ. This CDR3 comprises 15 residues. The germline V and J ends were trimmed by 4 bases and 3 bases, with 13 bases remaining between them.

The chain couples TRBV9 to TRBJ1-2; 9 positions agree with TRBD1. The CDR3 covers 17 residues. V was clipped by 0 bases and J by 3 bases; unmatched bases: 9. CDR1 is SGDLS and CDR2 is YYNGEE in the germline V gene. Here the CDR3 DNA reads TGTGCCAGCAGCGTAGGGACAGGGGATTTGGGCCACTATGGCTACACCTTC. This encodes CASSVGTGDLGHYGYTF. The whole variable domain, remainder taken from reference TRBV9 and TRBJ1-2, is DSGVTQTPKHLITATGQRVTLRCSPRSGDLSVYWYQQSLDQGLQFLIQYYNGEERAKGNILERFSAQQFPDLHSELNLSSLELGDSALYFCASSVGTGDLGHYGYTFGSGTRLTVV.

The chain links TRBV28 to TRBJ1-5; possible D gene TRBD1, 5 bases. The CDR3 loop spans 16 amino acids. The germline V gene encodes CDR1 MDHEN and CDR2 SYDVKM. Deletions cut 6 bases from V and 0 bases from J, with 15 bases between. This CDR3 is CASRRQSIDSNQPQHF. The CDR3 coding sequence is TGTGCCAGCAGGAGACAGAGCATCGATAGCAATCAGCCCCAGCATTTT.

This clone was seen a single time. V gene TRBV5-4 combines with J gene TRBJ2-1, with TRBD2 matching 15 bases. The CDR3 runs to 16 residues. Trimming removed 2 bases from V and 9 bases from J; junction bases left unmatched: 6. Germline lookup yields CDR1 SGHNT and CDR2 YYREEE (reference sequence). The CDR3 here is CASSFGTSGGYIEQFF. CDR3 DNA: TGTGCCAGCAGCTTCGGGACTAGCGGGGGGTATATTGAGCAGTTCTTC.

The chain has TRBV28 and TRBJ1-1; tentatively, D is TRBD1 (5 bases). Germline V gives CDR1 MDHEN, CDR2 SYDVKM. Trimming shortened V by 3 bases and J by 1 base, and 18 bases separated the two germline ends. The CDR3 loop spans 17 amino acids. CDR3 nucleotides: TGTGCCAGCAGTTTTCGTTGGGGCAGGGCCTCGAACACTGAAGCTTTCTTT. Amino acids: CASSFRWGRASNTEAFF. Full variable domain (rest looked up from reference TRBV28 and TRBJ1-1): DVKVTQSSRYLVKRTGEKVFLECVQDMDHENMFWYRQDPGLGLRLIYFSYDVKMKEKGDIPEGYSVSREKKERFSLILESASTNQTSMYLCASSFRWGRASNTEAFFGQGTRLTVV.

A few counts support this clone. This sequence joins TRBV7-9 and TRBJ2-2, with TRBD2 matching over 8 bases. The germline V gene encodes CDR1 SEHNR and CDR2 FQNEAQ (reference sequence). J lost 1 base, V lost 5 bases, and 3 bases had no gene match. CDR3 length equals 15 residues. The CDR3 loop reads CASSHREGNTGELFF. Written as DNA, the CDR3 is TGTGCCAGCAGCCACCGGGAGGGGAACACCGGGGAGCTGTTTTTT.

The CDR3 sequence is CASSAQGTGNTEAFF. CDR3 DNA sequence: TGTGCCAGCAGTGCCCAGGGGACCGGGAACACTGAAGCTTTCTTT. The chain carries TRBV6-5 and TRBJ1-1, with D tentatively TRBD1 (6 bases). V dropped 5 bases and J dropped 1 base, with 14 bases sitting between them. The CDR3 length is 15 residues. Germline CDR1 reads MNHEY; CDR2 reads SVGAGI.

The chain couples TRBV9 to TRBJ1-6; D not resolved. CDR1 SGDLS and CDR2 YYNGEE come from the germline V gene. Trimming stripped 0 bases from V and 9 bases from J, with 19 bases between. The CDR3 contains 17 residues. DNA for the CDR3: TGTGCCAGCAGCGTAGGATTTAGTGACGGGGAGGGTTCACCCCTCCACTTT. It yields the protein CASSVGFSDGEGSPLHF.

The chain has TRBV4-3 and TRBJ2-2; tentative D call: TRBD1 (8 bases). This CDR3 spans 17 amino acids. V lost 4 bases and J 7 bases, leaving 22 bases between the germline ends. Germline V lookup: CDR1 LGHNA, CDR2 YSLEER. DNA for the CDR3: TGCGCCAGCAGCCTGAAGAACAGGGGGGGAGTGAACGGGGAGCTGTTTTTT. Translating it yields CASSLKNRGGVNGELFF.